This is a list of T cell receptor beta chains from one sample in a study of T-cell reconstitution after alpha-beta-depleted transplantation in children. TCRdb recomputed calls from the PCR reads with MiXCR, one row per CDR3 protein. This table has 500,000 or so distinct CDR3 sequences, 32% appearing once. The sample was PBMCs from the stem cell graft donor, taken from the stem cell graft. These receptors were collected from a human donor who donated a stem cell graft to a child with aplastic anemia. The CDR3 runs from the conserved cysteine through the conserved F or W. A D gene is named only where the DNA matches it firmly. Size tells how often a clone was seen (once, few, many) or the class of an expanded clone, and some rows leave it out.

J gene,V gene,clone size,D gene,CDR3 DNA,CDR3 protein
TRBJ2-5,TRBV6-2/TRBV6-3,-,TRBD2,TGTGCCAGCAGTTACCGGGCACGCGGGAGCAGGGAGACCCAGTACTTC,CASSYRARGSRETQYF
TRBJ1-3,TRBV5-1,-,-,TGCGCCAGCAGCTTCGGGACGCCCGGAAACACCATATATTTT,CASSFGTPGNTIYF
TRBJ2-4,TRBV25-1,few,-,TGTGCCAGCAGTACAGGGGGGGCTTTAGCCAAAAACATTCAGTACTTC,CASSTGGALAKNIQYF
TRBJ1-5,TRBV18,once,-,TGTGCCAGCTCACTTGGGACCCCCGGGAATCAGCCCCAGCATTTT,CASSLGTPGNQPQHF
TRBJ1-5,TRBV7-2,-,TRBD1,TGTGCCAGCAGTGAGACAGGGGGCGCGGGCAATCAGCCCCAGCATTTT,CASSETGGAGNQPQHF
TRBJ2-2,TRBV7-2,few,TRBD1,TGTGCCAGCAGCCAAAGGACAGGGGGCAACACCGGGGAGCTGTTTTTT,CASSQRTGGNTGELFF
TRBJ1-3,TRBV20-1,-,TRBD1,TGCAGTGCTGATCCGGGACAGGGGCGGAACACCATATATTTT,CSADPGQGRNTIYF
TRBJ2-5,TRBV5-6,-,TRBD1,TGTGCCAGCAGACACAGGGGGTTATCCCAAGAGACCCAGTACTTC,CASRHRGLSQETQYF
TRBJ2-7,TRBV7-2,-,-,TGTGCCAGCACCAAGGGCGGCAGACCGTACGAGCAGTACTTC,CASTKGGRPYEQYF
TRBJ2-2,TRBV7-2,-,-,TGTGCCAGCAGCTTAGCGTTTGATACCGGGGAGCTGTTTTTT,CASSLAFDTGELFF
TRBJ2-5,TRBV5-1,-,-,TGCGCCAGCAGCTTGGTGGGGAGATCACAACAAGAGACCCAGTACTTC,CASSLVGRSQQETQYF
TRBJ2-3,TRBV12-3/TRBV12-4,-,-,TGTGCCAGCAGTTTGTTTCGTGGGGCGCGGGATACGCAGTATTTT,CASSLFRGARDTQYF
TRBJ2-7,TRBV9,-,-,TGTGCCAGCAGCGTAGCGGAGGGGACAGCTTCCTACGAGCAGTACTTC,CASSVAEGTASYEQYF
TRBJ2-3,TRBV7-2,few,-,TGTGCCAGCAGCTCGGCCGGGCCGAGAGGGGATACGCAGTATTTT,CASSSAGPRGDTQYF
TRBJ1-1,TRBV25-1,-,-,TGTGCCAGCTGGCAGGGGCCAGGGACTGAAGCTTTCTTT,CASWQGPGTEAFF
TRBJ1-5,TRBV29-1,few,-,TGCAGCGTTGCGCCGGGGAACAGCAATCAGCCCCAGCATTTT,CSVAPGNSNQPQHF
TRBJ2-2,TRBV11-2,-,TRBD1,TGTGCCAGCAGCTTAGGCAGGGACAGACAATCCACCGGGGAGCTGTTTTTT,CASSLGRDRQSTGELFF
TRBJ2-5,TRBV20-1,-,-,TGCAGTGCTAGTCGCCACAGGGATCTAGAGACCCAGTACTTC,CSASRHRDLETQYF
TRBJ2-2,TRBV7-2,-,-,TGTGCCAGCAGCCCAGACGGGACAAGGACCGGGGAGCTGTTTTTT,CASSPDGTRTGELFF
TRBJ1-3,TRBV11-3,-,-,TGTGCCAGCAGTATTCCCTCTGGAAACACCATATATTTT,CASSIPSGNTIYF
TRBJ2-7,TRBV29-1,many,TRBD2,TGCAGCGCTGGGGAGGGTGAAGAGCAGTACTTC,CSAGEGEEQYF
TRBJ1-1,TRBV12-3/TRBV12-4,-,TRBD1,TGTGCCAGCAGTGCCCGGGACAGGGGGCTTACTGAAGCTTTCTTT,CASSARDRGLTEAFF
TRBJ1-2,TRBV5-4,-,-,TGTGCCAGCAGCCACCGGGACGCAGAGGGCGGCTACACCTTC,CASSHRDAEGGYTF
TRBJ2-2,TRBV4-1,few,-,TGCGCCAGCAGCCAAGATCTCGATGCTAGGCGGGACCTTTTGGGCACCGGGGAGCTGTTTTTT,CASSQDLDARRDLLGTGELFF
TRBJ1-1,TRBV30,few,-,TGTGCCTGGAGTGTACTGAGGCCCTTCGAGTCGGGCACTGAAGCTTTCTTT,CAWSVLRPFESGTEAFF
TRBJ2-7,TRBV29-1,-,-,TGCAGCGCCGCAGGGGCCTACGAGCAGTACTTC,CSAAGAYEQYF
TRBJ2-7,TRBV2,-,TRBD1,TGTGCCAGCACCAAGGGGACAGCTACCTACGAGCAGTACTTC,CASTKGTATYEQYF
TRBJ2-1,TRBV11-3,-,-,TGTGCCAGCAGCTTAGAGGGTGCTAGCATTTACAATGAGCAGTTCTTC,CASSLEGASIYNEQFF
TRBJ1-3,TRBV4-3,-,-,TGCGCCAGCAGCCAAGATTATGTCTCTGGAAACACCATATATTTT,CASSQDYVSGNTIYF
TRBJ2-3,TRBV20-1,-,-,TGCAGTGCCTTTCCTATCGGGCGTGAGGATACGCAGTATTTT,CSAFPIGREDTQYF
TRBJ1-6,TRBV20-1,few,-,TGCAGTGCTAGAGATTTCCAGGAGAATTCACCCCTCCACTTT,CSARDFQENSPLHF
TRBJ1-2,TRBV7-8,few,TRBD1,TGTGCCAGCAGCCGGGGTGGGGACAGGGGGCTGCGTGGCTACACCTTC,CASSRGGDRGLRGYTF
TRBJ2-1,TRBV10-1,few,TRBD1,TGCGCCAGCAGTGAGTCTGCGGGACAGGGGCCTATCATTCGGATCAATGAGCAGTTCTTC,CASSESAGQGPIIRINEQFF
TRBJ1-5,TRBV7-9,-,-,TGTGCCAGCAGCGGGGACACCGACAAAGTTAGCAATCAGCCCCAGCATTTT,CASSGDTDKVSNQPQHF
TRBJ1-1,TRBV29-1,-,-,TGCAGCGTTTTCCCAGGGAGTATCACTGAAGCTTTCTTT,CSVFPGSITEAFF
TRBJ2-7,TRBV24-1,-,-,TGTGCCCCGGGTGGGGTACTAAAACGGGCCGAGCAGTACTTC,CAPGGVLKRAEQYF
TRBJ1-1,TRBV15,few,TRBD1,TGTGCCACCAGCAGAGTCGTCCCGGACAGGGGAATTAGAGCTTTCTTT,CATSRVVPDRGIRAFF
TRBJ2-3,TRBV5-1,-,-,TGCGCCAGCAGTCACTCGATGAGCCGGGCGTTAGATACGCAGTATTTT,CASSHSMSRALDTQYF
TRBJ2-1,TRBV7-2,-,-,TGTGCCAGCAGCTTAGCTGGGTTCGCCTTCTTC,CASSLAGFAFF
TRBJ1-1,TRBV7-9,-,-,TGTGCCAGCAGTTTTCCGGGCCTAGCCACTGAAGCTTTCTTT,CASSFPGLATEAFF
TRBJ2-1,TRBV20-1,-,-,TGCAGTGCTACCGCACGGGAGTATGAGCAGTTCTTC,CSATAREYEQFF
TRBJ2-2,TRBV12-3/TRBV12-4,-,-,TGTGCCAGCAGTTTTGCGCAGAACACCGGGGAGCTGTTTTTT,CASSFAQNTGELFF
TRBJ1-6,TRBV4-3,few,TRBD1,TGCGCCAGCAGCCTGGCCAGGACAGGGGCAAATTCACCCCTCCACTTT,CASSLARTGANSPLHF
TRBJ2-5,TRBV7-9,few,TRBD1,TGTGCCAGCAGCTTAGGTCTGGGGGACAGGGGAATGGAGACCCAGTACTTC,CASSLGLGDRGMETQYF
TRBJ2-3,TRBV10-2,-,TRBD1,TGCGCCAGCTGGCATGCGTCGAGACAGGGGGCTAGCACAGATACGCAGTATTTT,CASWHASRQGASTDTQYF
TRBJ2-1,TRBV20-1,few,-,TGCAGTGTTCAGACTCCAGGGCCCCATGAGCAGTTCTTC,CSVQTPGPHEQFF
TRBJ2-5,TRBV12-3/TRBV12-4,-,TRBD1,TGTGCCAGCAGTTTCCCACAGGGGCATAGGCGGGAGACCCAGTACTTC,CASSFPQGHRRETQYF
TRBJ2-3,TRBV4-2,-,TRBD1,TGTGCCAGCAGTCAACGAGGGGGCACCTACACAGATACGCAGTATTTT,CASSQRGGTYTDTQYF